This entry lists 18 T cell receptor beta chains sequenced from one sample in a study of blood T cells in healthy people across ages (dated by TCRdb to the mid-2010s). The library came from 5' RACE. The listed sequencing device is Illumina HiSeq 2500. A second 7 to 11 cycle PCR used a sample-barcoded 5' primer and a J-beta primer mix. Through fastp at Q25 and MiXCR, TCRdb rebuilt clones from the public reads, retaining in-frame beta chains. Merged by CDR3 protein, the rows form single entries marked with the most common genes and DNA. This sample has 650,000 to 700,000 distinct CDR3 sequences in its table, and about 30% of those were observed once. Of the sample, 15% to 17% falls within the top ten clones. Specimen: blood. The receptors derive from an elderly woman in good health. Donor details come from another sample of the same person, matched by shared clones.

This clonotype occurred once. Germline is not matched at one junction end, which may reflect a read error. The genes are TRBV5-6 and TRBJ2-5; D not certain. Germline V gene data show CDR1 as SGHDT and CDR2 as YYEEEE. The CDR3 length is 11 residues. DNA for the CDR3: TGTACCAGCAGCCTCGCGGAGACCCAGTACTTC. Translation: CTSSLAETQYF. Combining the CDR3 with reference TRBV5-6 and TRBJ2-5 gives the whole variable domain DAGVTQSPTHLIKTRGQQVTLRCSPKSGHDTVSWYQQALGQGPQFIFQYYEEEERQRGNFPDRFSGHQFPNYSSELNVNALLLGDSALYLCTSSLAETQYFGPGTRLLVL.

This clonotype was counted at least ten times. This chain joins TRBV11-2 and TRBJ2-1; 7 nucleotides match TRBD2. Germline CDR1 is SGHAT and CDR2 is FQNNGV. The ends lost 5 bases at V and 6 bases at J; junction bases unmatched: 7. The CDR3 totals 14 residues. The CDR3 coding sequence is TGTGCCAGCAGCAACCTCCGGACTAGCAATGAGCAGTTCTTC. Its protein is CASSNLRTSNEQFF.

This chain uses TRBV2 with TRBJ1-1, with TRBD1 as a possible D gene (6 bases). V was pared by 2 bases and J by 6 bases, with 19 bases between. The CDR3 is 16 amino acids. Germline values: CDR1 SNHLY, CDR2 FYNNEI. This chain's CDR3 is CASSEWGARAVAEAFF. CDR3 nucleotide sequence: TGTGCCAGCAGTGAATGGGGGGCCAGGGCGGTTGCTGAAGCTTTCTTT.

The chain's CDR3 is CSVGPDRAGWETQYF. CDR3 nucleotides: TGCAGCGTTGGCCCCGACAGGGCAGGATGGGAGACCCAGTACTTC. V and J are TRBV29-1 and TRBJ2-4; 7 bases fit TRBD1. The J call is uncertain, as TRBJ2-5 better fits the DNA end. Germline lookup yields CDR1 SQVTM and CDR2 ANQGSEA. The CDR3 loop spans 15 amino acids.

The V and J genes are TRBV7-9 and TRBJ1-4, with D possibly matching TRBD1 (5 bases). CDR1 and CDR2 (germline): SEHNR, FQNEAQ (reference sequence). CDR3 length equals 15 residues. Between the trimmed V and J ends, which lost 5 bases and 0 bases, there was a span of 10 bases. CDR3 coding DNA: TGTGCCAGCAGCCGGGGCATTGCAACTAATGAAAAACTGTTTTTT. Amino acids: CASSRGIATNEKLFF.

This clonotype was found many times. The chain employs TRBV4-3 and TRBJ1-2; D gene unclear. V lost 0 bases and J 4 bases, leaving 15 bases between the germline ends. The CDR3 consists of 16 residues. Per the germline V gene, CDR1 is LGHNA and CDR2 is YSLEER. The CDR3 nucleotides are TGCGCCAGCAGCCAAGATCGCTCGGCGGCAGCCTATGGCTACACCTTC. It encodes CASSQDRSAAAYGYTF.

DNA of the CDR3: TGTGCCAGCAGCCGGGACGGGCACGAGCAGTACTTC. The encoded protein is CASSRDGHEQYF. This chain joins TRBV7-2 and TRBJ2-7; TRBD1 or TRBD2 may be the D gene (5 bases each). Germline CDR1 reads SGHTA; CDR2 reads FQGNSA. CDR3 length: 12 amino acids. Trimming removed 5 bases at V and 5 bases at J, with 10 bases between. The full variable domain, with the rest looked up from reference TRBV7-2 and TRBJ2-7, is GAGVSQSPSNKVTEKGKDVELRCDPISGHTALYWYRQSLGQGLEFLIYFQGNSAPDKSGLPSDRFSAERTGGSVSTLTIQRTQQEDSAVYLCASSRDGHEQYFGPGTRLTVT.

On this clonotype: Being one base from a much bigger clone, this may be a read error. The genes are TRBV3-1 and TRBJ2-5, with 11 bases that match TRBD2. The V gene's germline CDR1 is LGHDT and CDR2 YNNKEL (reference sequence). The CDR3 consists of 16 residues. DNA for the CDR3: TGTGCCAGCAGACCTGAGGGACTAGCGGTCCAAGAGACCCGGTACTTC. It encodes CASRPEGLAVQETRYF.

As to this clonotype: This may arise from a read error, as a much more abundant clone is one base away. This sequence joins TRBV11-2 and TRBJ1-1; 9 bases align to TRBD1. Per germline, CDR1 SGHAT and CDR2 FQNNGV. This CDR3 region has 15 residues. CDR3 DNA sequence: TGTGTCAGCAGCCCCAAGGGACAGGGAAACACTGAAGCTTTCTTT. Translating gives CVSSPKGQGNTEAFF.

This clonotype showed up many times. The chain joins TRBV7-2 to TRBJ2-4; D gene unclear. CDR1 and CDR2 (germline): SGHTA, FQGNSA. The CDR3 spans 14 residues. V gave up 1 base and J gave up 6 bases, with 10 bases separating them. Here the CDR3 reads CASSLGRRRNIQYF. As DNA, the CDR3 is TGTGCCAGCAGCTTAGGTCGCCGCCGAAACATTCAGTACTTC.

The chain is built from TRBV6-2 or TRBV6-3 and TRBJ1-2, with 8 bases lining up with TRBD1. V trimming: 7 bases; J trimming: 6 bases; junction bases outside the gene matches: 4. CDR3 size: 12 residues. The V gene's germline CDR1 is MNHEY and CDR2 SVGEGT. In DNA form, the CDR3 reads TGTGCCAGCACTACAGGGGGTGATGGCTACACCTTC. Translated, it gives CASTTGGDGYTF.

This clonotype was counted a few times. The V call is TRBV27, the J call TRBJ2-1; D unresolved. Trimming stripped 8 bases from V and 2 bases from J, with 16 bases between. The CDR3 extends over 15 amino acids. In germline, CDR1 is MNHEY, CDR2 SMNVEV (reference sequence). The CDR3 DNA is TGTGCCAGCGCCGCATCCGAAAGGGCCTACAATGAGCAGTTCTTC. Translating it yields CASAASERAYNEQFF.

The gene calls are TRBV20-1 and TRBJ1-2; no firm D call. The CDR3 is 14 amino acids. Germline assignment: CDR1 DFQATT and CDR2 SNEGSKA (reference sequence). V lost 7 bases and J lost 4, with 19 bases in between. The CDR3, as DNA: TGCAGTGTGGGTCTAGCACGGACCCCCTATGGCTACACCTTC. Protein: CSVGLARTPYGYTF.

This sequence joins TRBV20-1 and TRBJ2-1, with 11 bases matching TRBD2. This CDR3 region has 16 residues. With 5 bases clipped from V and 13 bases from J, the junction kept 19 bases outside the gene matches. Germline-derived CDR1 and CDR2 are DFQATT and SNEGSKA (reference sequence). The CDR3 is CSARGLAGGTGKVQFF. The CDR3, as DNA: TGCAGTGCTCGAGGACTAGCGGGCGGGACTGGCAAAGTACAGTTCTTC.

Many counts were recorded for this clonotype. The genes are TRBV5-1 and TRBJ2-1; D tentatively fits TRBD1 or TRBD2 (5 bases each). The V gene's germline CDR1 is SGHRS and CDR2 YFSETQ. The CDR3 extends over 13 amino acids. Deletions cut 4 bases from V and 7 bases from J, with 12 bases between. The CDR3 bases are TGCGCCAGCAGCCAGGGACGGCAAAATGAGCAGTTCTTC. It encodes CASSQGRQNEQFF.

The chain is built from TRBV10-3 and TRBJ1-2; 8 nucleotides match TRBD1. This CDR3 has 16 amino acids. The V segment lost 8 bases and the J segment 7 bases; nucleotides outside the gene matches: 18. In germline, CDR1 is ENHRY, CDR2 SYGVKD. In nucleotides, the CDR3 is TGTGCCATCGGCGAGGGACAGGTGGGCCAATTTGGTGGCTACACCTTC. Encoded protein: CAIGEGQVGQFGGYTF.

The CDR3 loop is CASIGISYEQYF. The CDR3 coding sequence is TGTGCCAGCATCGGAATTTCCTACGAGCAGTACTTC. This chain links TRBV2 with TRBJ2-7, with D uncertain. V was cut by 7 bases and J by 1 base, with 8 bases left in between. CDR3 size: 12 residues. CDR1 is SNHLY, CDR2 FYNNEI, per germline.

The chain links TRBV29-1 to TRBJ2-3; TRBD1 matches 9 bases. V shed 6 bases, J shed 2 bases, and the junction held 3 bases outside the gene matches. Germline V gives CDR1 SQVTM, CDR2 ANQGSEA. This CDR3 has 13 amino acids. The CDR3 DNA reads TGCAGCGTCGGACAGGGGCCCACAGATACGCAGTATTTT. Its translation is CSVGQGPTDTQYF.